Listed below are T cell receptor beta chains from one sample, sequenced in a study of T cell repertoires in cytomegalovirus infection. TCRdb reprocessed the reads via MiXCR and lists one record per CDR3 protein. Of fewer than 150,000 distinct CDR3 sequences listed, 30% to 35% were seen once; the top ten hold roughly two fifths. Antigen specificity for these receptors is unknown. Sequenced material: CD8+ T cells from cultured PBMCs, taken from culture after CMV antigen stimulation. The receptors shown here come from a human donor in good health (CMV status not recorded). Some clones in this sample may be carry-over from other donors' samples. CDR3s include the opening cysteine and the closing phenylalanine or tryptophan. A D gene is named only where the DNA matches it firmly. Clone sizes are given selectively: once, few, many, or a class where the clone is expanded.

v_gene	d_gene	j_gene	abundance	CDR3aa	CDR3nt
TRBV18	NA	TRBJ2-7	many	CASSPPMTYEQYF	TGTGCCAGCTCACCACCGATGACCTACGAGCAGTACTTC
TRBV7-2	NA	TRBJ2-1	many	CASSYEVGGADNEQFF	TGTGCCAGCAGCTACGAAGTTGGGGGGGCGGACAATGAGCAGTTCTTC
TRBV7-2	TRBD2	TRBJ2-1	NA	CASSQEGRGTYNEQFF	TGTGCCAGCAGCCAGGAGGGGCGGGGGACCTACAATGAGCAGTTCTTC
TRBV5-6	NA	TRBJ1-1	NA	CASSSQMNTEAFF	TGTGCCAGCAGCTCGCAGATGAACACTGAAGCTTTCTTT
TRBV12-3/TRBV12-4	NA	TRBJ2-1	few	CASSFGLAGEQFF	TGTGCCAGCAGTTTCGGGCTAGCCGGTGAGCAGTTCTTC
TRBV7-7	NA	TRBJ2-5	few	CASSLALRDLQETQYF	TGTGCTAGCAGCTTAGCGCTACGGGACTTACAAGAGACCCAGTACTTC
TRBV6-1	NA	TRBJ1-5	NA	CASRWATGSWDGNQPQHF	TGTGCCAGCAGATGGGCCACCGGGTCTTGGGATGGCAATCAGCCCCAGCATTTT
TRBV7-2	TRBD2	TRBJ2-5	many	CASSPGSSGMYQETQYF	TGTGCCAGCAGCCCCGGGTCTAGCGGAATGTACCAAGAGACCCAGTACTTC
TRBV27	NA	TRBJ2-1	NA	CASSVIAYNEQFF	TGTGCCAGCAGTGTAATAGCCTACAATGAGCAGTTCTTC
TRBV19	NA	TRBJ1-5	NA	CASSIADRWNQPQHF	TGTGCCAGTAGTATAGCTGACAGGTGGAATCAGCCCCAGCATTTT
TRBV6-5	NA	TRBJ2-3	NA	CASSYTGLTDTDTQYF	TGTGCCAGCAGTTACACAGGACTTACCGACACAGATACGCAGTATTTT
TRBV7-6	NA	TRBJ2-7	once	CASSLLGREQYF	TGTGCCAGCAGCTTATTGGGGCGCGAGCAGTACTTC
TRBV6-5	NA	TRBJ1-1	few	CASSYRTKNTEAFF	TGTGCCAGCAGTTACCGGACAAAGAACACTGAAGCTTTCTTT
TRBV29-1	TRBD1	TRBJ2-5	NA	CSAQRWQGARETQYF	TGCAGCGCCCAGCGGTGGCAGGGGGCGCGAGAGACCCAGTACTTC
TRBV4-3	NA	TRBJ2-1	few	CASSPSVADYNEQFF	TGCGCCAGCAGCCCTTCCGTAGCAGACTACAATGAGCAGTTCTTC
TRBV12-3/TRBV12-4	NA	TRBJ1-5	NA	CASSLGTPDYSNQPQHF	TGTGCCAGCAGCCTGGGGACACCGGATTATAGCAATCAGCCCCAGCATTTT
TRBV27	NA	TRBJ1-4	few	CASSVGGWDTNEKLFF	TGTGCCAGCAGCGTGGGAGGGTGGGACACAAATGAAAAACTGTTTTTT
TRBV6-8	NA	TRBJ1-1	NA	CASIEGLNQNTEAFF	TGTGCCAGCATAGAAGGGCTCAACCAGAACACTGAAGCTTTCTTT
TRBV2	NA	TRBJ2-3	once	CASSEGFSVGLDTQYF	TGTGCCAGCAGTGAAGGCTTTAGTGTGGGGTTGGATACGCAGTATTTT
TRBV4-1	TRBD1	TRBJ2-2	NA	CGSSQFGTGNTGELFF	TGCGGCAGCAGCCAATTCGGGACAGGGAACACCGGGGAGCTGTTTTTT
TRBV2	NA	TRBJ1-4	NA	CASSEDGQRGEKLFF	TGTGCCAGCAGTGAAGACGGACAGCGGGGTGAAAAACTGTTTTTT
TRBV7-3	TRBD2	TRBJ2-3	NA	CASSRESIRSDTQYF	TGTGCCAGCTCGCGGGAGTCGATCCGCTCAGATACGCAGTATTTT
TRBV20-1	NA	TRBJ1-2	few	CSARDGSWGYTF	TGCAGTGCTAGAGATGGGAGTTGGGGCTACACCTTC
TRBV20-1	TRBD2	TRBJ2-5	few	CSANRGASGVKTQYF	TGCAGTGCTAACCGAGGAGCTAGCGGGGTGAAGACCCAGTACTTC
TRBV27	NA	TRBJ2-3	medium-sized	CASSLGSVASDTDTQYF	TGTGCCAGCAGTTTGGGTTCGGTGGCTAGCGACACAGATACGCAGTATTTT
TRBV4-3	NA	TRBJ2-1	NA	CASSQDPTNSYNEQFF	TGCGCCAGCAGCCAAGATCCCACAAACTCCTACAATGAGCAGTTCTTC
TRBV7-8	TRBD1	TRBJ2-7	NA	CASSSSGQGFYEQYF	TGTGCCAGCAGCTCCTCGGGACAGGGATTTTACGAGCAGTACTTC
TRBV11-2	TRBD2	TRBJ2-1	NA	CASSLQGLAWNEQFF	TGTGCCAGCAGCTTACAGGGACTAGCGTGGAATGAGCAGTTCTTC